This T cell receptor (beta chain) is from a study of cytomegalovirus exposure and HLA in healthy donors. Study-wide results and limits: TCR beta sequences reportedly predicted the HLA-A and HLA-B alleles of most subjects accurately.

In the PCR, 60 Vbeta and 13 Jbeta primers were used. Assay used: immunoSEQ multiplex PCR; TCRdb lists only in-frame clones, some missing. The top ten clones hold approximately 1.5% of a sample with about 140,000 clones, roughly four fifths of them seen once. Remarks on this clone: What it binds is not known.

CDR3 size: 13 residues. CDR1 ENHRY and CDR2 SYGVKD come from the germline V gene. Trimming left V 3 bases short and J 4 bases short, with 9 bases between. This clonotype was obtained from a man aged 25-45 years in good health and CMV-seropositive. The chain couples TRBV10-3 to TRBJ2-5; tentative D call: TRBD1 (6 bases). Sample: PBMCs. The CDR3 loop reads CAISDPTGETQYF. DNA of the CDR3: TGTGCCATCAGTGACCCGACAGGAGAGACCCAGTACTTC.